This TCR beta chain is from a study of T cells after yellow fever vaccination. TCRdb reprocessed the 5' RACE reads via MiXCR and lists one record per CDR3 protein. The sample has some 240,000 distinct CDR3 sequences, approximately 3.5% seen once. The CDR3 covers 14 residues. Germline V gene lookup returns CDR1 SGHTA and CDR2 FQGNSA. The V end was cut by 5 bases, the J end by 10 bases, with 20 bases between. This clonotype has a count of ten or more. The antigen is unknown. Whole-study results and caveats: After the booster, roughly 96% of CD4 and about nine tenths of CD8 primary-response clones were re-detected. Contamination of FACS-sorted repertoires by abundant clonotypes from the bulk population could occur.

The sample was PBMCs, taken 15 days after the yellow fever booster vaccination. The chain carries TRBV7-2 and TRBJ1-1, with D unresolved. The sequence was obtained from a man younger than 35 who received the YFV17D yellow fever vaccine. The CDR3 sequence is CASSPELGTMRAFF. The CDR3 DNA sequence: TGTGCCAGCAGCCCAGAACTGGGAACGATGAGAGCTTTCTTT. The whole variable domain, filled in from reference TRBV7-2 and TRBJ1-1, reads GAGVSQSPSNKVTEKGKDVELRCDPISGHTALYWYRQSLGQGLEFLIYFQGNSAPDKSGLPSDRFSAERTGGSVSTLTIQRTQQEDSAVYLCASSPELGTMRAFFGQGTRLTVV.